Below are 28 T cell receptor beta chains sequenced from a single sample in a study of blood T cells in healthy people across ages. It was with a sample-barcoded 5' primer and a J-beta primer mix that a second PCR of about 6 to 12 cycles was run. TCRdb analysed the 5' RACE reads with MiXCR anew, one entry per CDR3 protein. The sample records over a million distinct CDR3 sequences, approximately 39% being singletons. The sample taken for sequencing was blood. The receptors shown here come from a woman between 18 and 29 years old in good health.

This chain uses TRBV6-2 or TRBV6-3 with TRBJ2-7, with no clear D. This CDR3 region has 13 residues. Germline-derived CDR1 and CDR2 are MNHEY and SVGEGT. The V and J ends lost 3 bases and 0 bases respectively, with 6 bases between them. The CDR3 region is CASSYSHSYEQYF. CDR3 DNA sequence: TGTGCCAGCAGTTATTCCCACTCCTACGAGCAGTACTTC.

This clonotype appeared once. At one end the junction does not follow the germline gene, possibly because of a read error. The chain recombines TRBV15 with TRBJ2-3, with 10 bases aligning to TRBD2. Per germline, CDR1 LNHNV and CDR2 YYDKDF (reference sequence). The length of the CDR3 is 15 residues. In DNA form, the CDR3 reads TGTGCCACCGGCAGAGGGAAGGGACTAGCGTATACGCAGTATTTT. Protein: CATGRGKGLAYTQYF.

The rearrangement uses TRBV3-1 and TRBJ2-4; 7 bases map to TRBD1. TRBJ2-5 explains the end of the DNA better; the J call may be wrong. Germline loops: CDR1 LGHDT, CDR2 YNNKEL (reference sequence). This CDR3 comprises 13 residues. CDR3 sequence: CASSSQRGQTQYF. The CDR3 DNA follows: TGTGCCAGCAGTTCGCAAAGGGGGCAGACCCAGTACTTC.

V and J are TRBV3-1 and TRBJ1-1; D might be TRBD1 (6 bases). This CDR3 has 16 residues. The germline CDR1 and CDR2 sequences are LGHDT and YNNKEL (reference sequence). V lost 3 bases, J lost 5 bases, and 19 bases lay in between. CDR3 bases: TGTGCCAGCAGCCATCAGGGAAACAGGGAGGGGACTGAAGCTTTCTTT. Its translation is CASSHQGNREGTEAFF.

This clonotype has a handful of counts. The DNA of the CDR3 is TGTGCCAGCTCACCCGCCGGGACCGAGAGCAATCAGCCCCAGCATTTT. Amino acids: CASSPAGTESNQPQHF. The chain recombines TRBV18 with TRBJ1-5; D is perhaps TRBD1 (5 bases). The CDR3 sequence is 16 residues long. Trimming took off 3 bases at V and 1 base at J, with 13 bases between the two ends. Looked up from germline, CDR1 is KGHSH and CDR2 is LQKENI.

This rearrangement joins TRBV5-4 to TRBJ2-7; D is uncertain. V was trimmed by 3 bases and J by 3 bases, leaving 10 bases between them. Germline V gene lookup returns CDR1 SGHNT and CDR2 YYREEE (reference sequence). The CDR3 sequence is 13 residues long. CDR3 region: CASSSKGGYEQYF. The CDR3 DNA sequence: TGTGCCAGCAGCTCCAAGGGCGGCTACGAGCAGTACTTC.

The chain uses TRBV20-1 and TRBJ1-5; D is ambiguous. This CDR3 contains 14 residues. Germline values: CDR1 DFQATT, CDR2 SNEGSKA (reference sequence). The V and J ends lost 6 bases and 1 base respectively, with 13 bases between them. The CDR3 here is CSAEGRTSNQPQHF. CDR3 bases: TGCAGTGCAGAGGGCAGAACCAGCAATCAGCCCCAGCATTTT.

About this clonotype itself: A much larger clone differs by one base, so this may be a read error. This sequence joins TRBV6-2 or TRBV6-3 and TRBJ1-2; no reliable D call. The CDR3 is made up of 13 amino acids. Germline CDR1 is MNHEY and CDR2 is SVGEGT. CDR3 coding DNA: TGTGCCACCAGTTCCGGGCCGTATTATGGCTACACCTTC. Protein: CATSSGPYYGYTF.

This clonotype has a count of ten or more. The CDR3 DNA reads TGCAGCGCCCGACCTGGGGATACGCAGTATTTT. It encodes CSARPGDTQYF. This chain connects TRBV20-1 to TRBJ2-3; the D is unclear. This CDR3 spans 11 amino acids. CDR1 and CDR2 (germline): DFQATT, SNEGSKA (reference sequence).

This clonotype came up once. The germline gene is not matched at one end of the junction; a read error may be the cause. V is TRBV11-2 and J is TRBJ1-1; no clear D. The CDR3 spans 18 residues. The germline V gene has CDR1 SGHAT and CDR2 FQNNGV. The CDR3, as DNA: TGCGCCAGCAGACCGGGCGGCGGAGCAACCGCGTTGAACACTGAAGCTTTCTTT. Protein product: CASRPGGGATALNTEAFF.

The chain employs TRBV20-1 and TRBJ2-2; the D gene is possibly TRBD2 (6 bases). Germline-derived CDR1 and CDR2 are DFQATT and SNEGSKA (reference sequence). The CDR3 spans 17 residues. Trimming removed 0 bases at V and 3 bases at J, with 17 bases between. The chain's CDR3 is CSARDSRRARDTGELFF. CDR3 in DNA: TGCAGTGCTAGAGATTCTCGGAGGGCCCGAGACACCGGGGAGCTGTTTTTT.

V gene TRBV4-3 combines with J gene TRBJ2-1; D not resolved. The CDR3 is 13 amino acids. Trimming pared 1 base from V and 7 bases from J, leaving 8 bases between. The germline V gene has CDR1 LGHNA and CDR2 YSLEER. The CDR3 DNA sequence: TGCGCCAGCAGCCAAGGAATAGTGAATGAGCAGTTCTTC. It translates to CASSQGIVNEQFF.

This clonotype was counted a few times. V is TRBV20-1 and J is TRBJ2-5, with D tentatively TRBD2 (6 bases). The germline V gene encodes CDR1 DFQATT and CDR2 SNEGSKA (reference sequence). This CDR3 contains 15 residues. Trimming took 1 base from V and 4 from J, leaving 16 bases between them. CDR3 coding DNA: TGCAGTGCTAGAGGCTCGGCCGGGAGTGGAGAGACCCAGTACTTC. It translates to CSARGSAGSGETQYF.

The chain recombines TRBV4-3 with TRBJ1-4; the D is unclear. Trimming pared 7 bases from V and 4 bases from J, leaving 22 bases between. The germline gives CDR1 LGHNA, CDR2 YSLEER. The CDR3 extends over 17 amino acids. This CDR3 is CASTHLEAFGLNEKLFF. CDR3 sequence (DNA): TGCGCCAGCACCCACTTGGAGGCCTTCGGTCTTAATGAAAAACTGTTTTTT.

The chain carries TRBV20-1 and TRBJ2-2; a weak D match, TRBD2 (6 bases). Trimming took 6 bases from V and 6 from J, leaving 17 bases between them. The V gene's germline CDR1 is DFQATT and CDR2 SNEGSKA (reference sequence). This CDR3 spans 14 amino acids. CDR3: CSASKGGSAGELFF. CDR3 DNA sequence: TGCAGTGCCTCCAAGGGAGGAAGCGCCGGGGAGCTGTTTTTT.

The chain is built from TRBV4-2 and TRBJ2-6; D gene ambiguous. The germline CDR1 and CDR2 sequences are LGHNA and YNFKEQ. Trimming took 2 bases from V and 0 from J, leaving 14 bases between them. The CDR3 runs to 18 residues. DNA for the CDR3: TGTGCCAGCAGCCAACGGGCACGGACCAACTCTGGGGCCAACGTCCTGACTTTC. It yields the protein CASSQRARTNSGANVLTF.

This clonotype was seen a handful of times. The chain links TRBV5-1 to TRBJ2-5; maybe TRBD1 (5 bases). The germline V and J ends were trimmed by 0 bases and 11 bases, with 20 bases remaining between them. CDR1 is SGHRS, CDR2 YFSETQ, per germline. The CDR3 is made up of 15 amino acids. The CDR3 DNA follows: TGCGCCAGCAGCTTGGATCTTGGTGCAGGGAATGAGCAGTACTTC. Translation gives CASSLDLGAGNEQYF. The complete variable domain, with remaining parts taken from reference TRBV5-1 and TRBJ2-5, reads KAGVTQTPRYLIKTRGQQVTLSCSPISGHRSVSWYQQTPGQGLQFLFEYFSETQRNKGNFPGRFSGRQFSNSRSEMNVSTLELGDSALYLCASSLDLGAGNEQYFGPGTRLLVL.

This clonotype was observed a few times. This chain joins TRBV18 and TRBJ2-1; D is perhaps TRBD2 (6 bases). Germline CDR1 and CDR2: KGHSH and LQKENI. The CDR3 is 16 amino acids. The V end was cut by 3 bases, the J end by 4 bases, with 16 bases between. The CDR3 nucleotides read TGTGCCAGCTCACCGTCGGGACTCCAGCTTTACAATGAGCAGTTCTTC. Encoded protein: CASSPSGLQLYNEQFF.

The chain has TRBV6-2 or TRBV6-3 and TRBJ1-2; possible D gene TRBD1, 6 bases. CDR1 and CDR2 (germline): MNHEY, SVGEGT. Trimming took 6 bases from V and 3 from J, leaving 17 bases between them. This CDR3 has 15 amino acids. This CDR3 reads CASSLLDRIDYGYTF. CDR3 DNA: TGTGCCAGCAGCCTACTCGACAGGATCGACTATGGCTACACCTTC.

This clonotype was seen more than once but under ten times. The CDR3 spells CASSVVASADTQYF. The CDR3, as DNA: TGTGCCAGCAGCGTAGTCGCTAGCGCAGATACGCAGTATTTT. The chain employs TRBV9 and TRBJ2-3, with a tentative D call TRBD2 (6 bases). The CDR3 has 14 amino acids. CDR1 and CDR2 from the germline V gene are SGDLS and YYNGEE. Between the trimmed V and J ends, which lost 0 bases and 4 bases, there was a span of 9 bases.

The chain carries TRBV20-1 and TRBJ1-1; tentatively, D is TRBD1 (6 bases). Germline V gene sequence: CDR1 DFQATT, CDR2 SNEGSKA (reference sequence). Between the trimmed V and J ends, which lost 4 bases and 5 bases, there was a span of 8 bases. The CDR3 sequence is 11 residues long. DNA of the CDR3: TGCAGTGCTAACAGGGATACTGAAGCTTTCTTT. It specifies CSANRDTEAFF.

V usage is TRBV12-3 or TRBV12-4 and J usage is TRBJ2-5, with D uncertain. The CDR3 extends over 13 amino acids. V lost 7 bases, J lost 5 bases, and 14 bases lay in between. CDR3 amino acids: CASMPWAGETQYF. CDR3 bases: TGTGCCAGCATGCCGTGGGCTGGGGAGACCCAGTACTTC.

CDR3 protein: CASSVTRQGNPYNEQYF. CDR3 nucleotides: TGTGCCAGCAGCGTAACCCGTCAGGGAAACCCCTACAATGAGCAGTACTTC. The J gene is TRBJ2-1, the V gene TRBV9, with TRBD1 as a possible D gene (5 bases). Matching the DNA end better, TRBJ2-7 makes the J call doubtful. Germline V CDR1 and CDR2: SGDLS, YYNGEE. The CDR3 has 17 amino acids.

The V gene is TRBV7-2, the J gene TRBJ2-5; 7 bases line up with TRBD2. The germline V gene encodes CDR1 SGHTA and CDR2 FQGNSA. The junction had 14 bases not matched to a gene; V was cut back by 0 bases and J by 4 bases. The CDR3 is 18 residues long. CDR3 sequence: CASSLAPVSRWGGETQYF. For the CDR3, the DNA is TGTGCCAGCAGCTTAGCCCCTGTTTCCAGGTGGGGGGGAGAGACCCAGTACTTC. Supplemented by reference TRBV7-2 and TRBJ2-5, the full variable domain reads GAGVSQSPSNKVTEKGKDVELRCDPISGHTALYWYRQSLGQGLEFLIYFQGNSAPDKSGLPSDRFSAERTGGSVSTLTIQRTQQEDSAVYLCASSLAPVSRWGGETQYFGPGTRLLVL.

There are many counts of this clonotype. The J gene is TRBJ1-6, the V gene TRBV6-7; the D gene is possibly TRBD1 (5 bases). TRBV6-7 is labeled an ORF, and its function is uncertain. The CDR3 spans 18 residues. The V end was cut by 2 bases, the J end by 8 bases, with 22 bases between. CDR3 nucleotides: TGTGCCAGCAGTTACCTTCCGGGACCGTCCAATCCTGATTCACCCCTCCACTTT. Translation gives CASSYLPGPSNPDSPLHF.

The chain has TRBV20-1 and TRBJ2-1; no clear D gene. Looked up from germline, CDR1 is DFQATT and CDR2 is SNEGSKA (reference sequence). This CDR3 region has 14 residues. The V end lost 4 bases, the J end lost 7 bases, and 17 bases lay between the germline ends. The CDR3 protein is CSATLPRSFNEQFF. CDR3 DNA sequence: TGCAGTGCTACTCTACCGCGCAGCTTTAATGAGCAGTTCTTC.

V is TRBV19 and J is TRBJ1-1; a weak D match, TRBD1 (6 bases). V was clipped by 3 bases and J by 1 base, with 12 bases between them. This CDR3 region has 15 residues. CDR1 is LNHDA and CDR2 is SQIVND in the germline V gene (reference sequence). In DNA form, the CDR3 reads TGTGCCAGTAGTATGTGGACAGCAGAGAACACTGAAGCTTTCTTT. This sequence encodes CASSMWTAENTEAFF.

The chain carries TRBV24-1 and TRBJ2-2, with 9 bases fitting TRBD2. This CDR3 contains 17 residues. V gave up 4 bases and J gave up 5 bases; unmatched junction bases: 10. The V gene's germline CDR1 is KGHDR and CDR2 SFDVKD. Written as DNA, the CDR3 is TGTGCCACCAGTGACCGAATTAGCGGGAGATGGACCGGGGAGCTGTTTTTT. Amino acid sequence: CATSDRISGRWTGELFF.